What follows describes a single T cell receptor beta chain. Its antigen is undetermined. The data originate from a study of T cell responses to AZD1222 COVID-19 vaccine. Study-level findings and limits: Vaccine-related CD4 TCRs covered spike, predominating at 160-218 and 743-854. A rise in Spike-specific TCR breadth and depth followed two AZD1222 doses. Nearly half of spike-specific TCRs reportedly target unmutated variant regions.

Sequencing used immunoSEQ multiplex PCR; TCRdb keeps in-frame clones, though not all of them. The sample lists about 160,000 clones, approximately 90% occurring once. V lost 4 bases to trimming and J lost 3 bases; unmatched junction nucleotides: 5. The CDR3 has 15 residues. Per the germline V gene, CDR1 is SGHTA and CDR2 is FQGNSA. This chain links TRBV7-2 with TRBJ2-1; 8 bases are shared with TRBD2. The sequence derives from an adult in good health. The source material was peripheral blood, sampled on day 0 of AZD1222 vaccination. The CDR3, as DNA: TGTGCCAGCAGCTCTATAGCGGGGCACTACAATGAGCAGTTCTTC. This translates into CASSSIAGHYNEQFF.